Listed here are 6 T cell receptor beta chains from one sample, sequenced in a study of blood T cell repertoires in COVID-19. Some clones are missing from TCRdb's copy, which holds only in-frame ones; the method was immunoSEQ multiplex PCR. The sample shows about 120,000 clones, about nine tenths of them seen only once. The specimen was peripheral blood. The receptors were gathered from a human donor with active COVID-19. The donor label of this sample is uncertain.

The chain couples TRBV28 to TRBJ1-1; D may be TRBD1 (5 bases). This CDR3 has 15 amino acids. Germline loops: CDR1 MDHEN, CDR2 SYDVKM. V lost 8 bases to trimming and J lost 1 base, with 17 bases between them. This chain's CDR3 is CASSRAIRANTEAFF. DNA for the CDR3: TGTGCCAGCTCTAGGGCAATCAGGGCGAACACTGAAGCTTTCTTT. The full variable domain, rest sourced from reference TRBV28 and TRBJ1-1, is DVKVTQSSRYLVKRTGEKVFLECVQDMDHENMFWYRQDPGLGLRLIYFSYDVKMKEKGDIPEGYSVSREKKERFSLILESASTNQTSMYLCASSRAIRANTEAFFGQGTRLTVV.

This clone came up a few times. The J gene is TRBJ1-6, the V gene TRBV6-5, with a weak D call TRBD1 (5 bases). The CDR3 runs to 15 residues. Looked up from germline, CDR1 is MNHEY and CDR2 is SVGAGI. V was trimmed by 10 bases and J by 5 bases, leaving 18 bases between them. DNA for the CDR3: TGTGCCACCTCGCCCTGGGGGGGGAATAATTCACCCCTCCACTTT. This codes for CATSPWGGNNSPLHF.

The chain recombines TRBV7-2 with TRBJ2-3; 8 nucleotides match TRBD2. This CDR3 contains 18 residues. The junction had 10 bases not matched to a gene; V was cut back by 2 bases and J by 0 bases. The V gene's germline CDR1 is SGHTA and CDR2 FQGNSA. The chain's CDR3 is CASSLRSAGGASTDTQYF. CDR3 DNA sequence: TGTGCCAGCAGCTTAAGGTCCGCGGGGGGAGCTAGCACAGATACGCAGTATTTT.

A few counts support this clone. This CDR3 is CASSQLRQASQETQYF. The CDR3 region has the DNA TGTGCCAGCAGCCAACTTCGACAGGCCTCCCAAGAGACCCAGTACTTC. This chain connects TRBV6-2 or TRBV6-3 to TRBJ2-5, with D possibly being TRBD1 (6 bases). This CDR3 contains 16 residues. The germline V gene encodes CDR1 MNHEY and CDR2 SVGEGT. V lost 6 bases to trimming and J lost 1 base, with 18 bases between them.

The genes are TRBV30 and TRBJ1-1, with D possibly TRBD1 on 6 matching bases. CDR1 GTSNPN and CDR2 SVGIG come from the germline V gene (reference sequence). The CDR3 length is 12 residues. Trimming removed 0 bases from V and 8 bases from J, with 10 bases in between. The CDR3 here is CAWSVPQGEAFF. In DNA form, the CDR3 reads TGTGCCTGGAGTGTACCACAGGGAGAAGCTTTCTTT.

The V gene is TRBV19, the J gene TRBJ1-2, with unresolved D. The CDR3 is made up of 13 amino acids. Germline assignment: CDR1 LNHDA and CDR2 SQIVND (reference sequence). Between the trimmed V and J ends, which lost 4 bases and 4 bases, there was a span of 10 bases. The CDR3 DNA is TGTGCCAGTAGTACAGGCCCCTCCTATGGCTACACCTTC. Its translation: CASSTGPSYGYTF.